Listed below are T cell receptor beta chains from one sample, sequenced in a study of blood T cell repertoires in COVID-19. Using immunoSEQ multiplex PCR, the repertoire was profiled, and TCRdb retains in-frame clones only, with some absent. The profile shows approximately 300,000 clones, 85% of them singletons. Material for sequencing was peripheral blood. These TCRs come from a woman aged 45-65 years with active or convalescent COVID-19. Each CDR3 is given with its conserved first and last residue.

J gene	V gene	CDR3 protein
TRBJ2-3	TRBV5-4	CASSLGGSSTDTQYF
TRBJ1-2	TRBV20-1	CSATGGYGYTF
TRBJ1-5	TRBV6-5	CASSKDRGQNQPQHF
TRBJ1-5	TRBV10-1	CASSEAPDRGGQPQHF
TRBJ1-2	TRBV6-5	CASSSHGQGAYGYTF
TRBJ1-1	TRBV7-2	CASSPLTGNTEAFF
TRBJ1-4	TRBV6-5	CASSYGLNEKLFF
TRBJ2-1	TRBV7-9	CASSLVASGRSRGGNEQFF
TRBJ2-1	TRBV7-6	CASRPPRSGSFYNEQFF
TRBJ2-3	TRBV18	CASSPPGLAEGTQYF
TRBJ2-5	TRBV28	CASSLWDGRRETQYF
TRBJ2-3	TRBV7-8	CASKNPYSTDTQYF
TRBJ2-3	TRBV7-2	CASKIFQGDTQYF
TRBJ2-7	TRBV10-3	CAIRGDRGAPNEQYF
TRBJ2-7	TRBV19	CASSLAGGPEGEQYF
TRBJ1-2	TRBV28	CASTLEPAIYGYTF
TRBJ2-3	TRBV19	CASSPLRDRGTDTQYF
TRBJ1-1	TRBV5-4	CASSFYRGRKEAFF
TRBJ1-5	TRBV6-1	CASSEFLGNQPQHF
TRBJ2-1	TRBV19	CASSIFGTSSYNEQFF
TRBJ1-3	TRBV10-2	CASSERRDSMLGNTIYF
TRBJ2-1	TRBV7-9	CASSFTRRAEQFF
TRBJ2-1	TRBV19	CASTATRIGVGEQFF
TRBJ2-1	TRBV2	CASSAREPLDNEQFF
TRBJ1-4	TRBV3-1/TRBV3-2	CASSQVATGQVNEKLFF
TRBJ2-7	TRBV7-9	CASSKYGGQWIVHEQYF
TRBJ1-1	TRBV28	CASSLGQGAAEAFF
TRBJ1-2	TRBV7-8	CASSLGLNNGYTF
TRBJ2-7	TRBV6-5	CASRTSDRGEQYF
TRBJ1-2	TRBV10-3	CAIGSRRAYGYTF
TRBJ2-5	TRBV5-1	CASSLGLAGEQETQYF
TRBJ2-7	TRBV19	CASSSPGQGTYYEQYF
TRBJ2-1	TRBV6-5	CASSTEAFYNEQFF
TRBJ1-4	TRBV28	CASSGFGAGGTEKLFF
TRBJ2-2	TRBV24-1	CATSGGLTNGGELFF
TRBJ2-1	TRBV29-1	CSGWTSGSHNEQFF
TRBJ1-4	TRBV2	CASQRDSEKLFF
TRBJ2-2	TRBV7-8	CASSRGGAGGPAGELFF
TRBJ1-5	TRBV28	CASSFPDRPNQPQHF
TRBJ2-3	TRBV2	CASSEGGRTDTQYF
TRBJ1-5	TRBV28	CASSFTGAHQPQHF